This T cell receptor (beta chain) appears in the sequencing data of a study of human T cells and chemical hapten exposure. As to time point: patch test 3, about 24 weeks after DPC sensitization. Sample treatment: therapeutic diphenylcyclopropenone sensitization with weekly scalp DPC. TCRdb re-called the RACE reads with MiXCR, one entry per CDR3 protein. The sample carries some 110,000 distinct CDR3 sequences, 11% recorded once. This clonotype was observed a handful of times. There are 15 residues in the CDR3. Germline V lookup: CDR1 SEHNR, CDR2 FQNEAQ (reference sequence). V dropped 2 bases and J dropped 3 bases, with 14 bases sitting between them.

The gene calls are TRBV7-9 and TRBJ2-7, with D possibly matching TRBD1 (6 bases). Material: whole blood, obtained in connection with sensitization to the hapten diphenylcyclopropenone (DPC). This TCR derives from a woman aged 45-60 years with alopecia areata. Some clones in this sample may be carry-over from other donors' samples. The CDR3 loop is CASSLREQGRYEQYF. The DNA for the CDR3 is TGTGCCAGCAGCTTACGTGAACAGGGCCGCTACGAGCAGTACTTC.